Presented here are 24 T cell receptor beta chains from one specimen sequenced in a study of regulatory T cells in long-lasting Graves disease. The sample's time point: newly diagnosed GD, antithyroid drugs for less than 3 months. The TCR library was made from RNA that had been extracted from PBMCs in TRIzol. iRepertoire HTBI primers and Arm-PCR of CDR3 regions built TCR beta libraries. TCRdb ran MiXCR on the multiplex PCR reads and lists one entry per CDR3 protein. The sample has 500,000 to 700,000 distinct CDR3 sequences; about 15% are singletons. These same records also appear under a second study, on T cells in Graves' hyperthyroidism and ophthalmopathy.

Sequences were derived from peripheral blood mononuclear cells (PBMCs), sampled at new diagnosis, from a patient treated with antithyroid drugs. These receptors all stem from a woman aged 30 to 39 with Graves disease.

The chain links TRBV6-2 or TRBV6-3 to TRBJ2-3, with TRBD2 as a possible D gene (7 bases). The germline CDR1 and CDR2 sequences are MNHEY and SVGEGT. Trimming took 0 bases from V and 2 from J, leaving 12 bases between them. CDR3 length: 16 amino acids. The CDR3 DNA follows: TGTGCCAGCAGTTACTCGTGGGAGGGGGACACAGATACGCAGTATTTT. Amino acid sequence: CASSYSWEGDTDTQYF.

This clonotype was detected only a few times. V and J are TRBV7-2 and TRBJ2-5; D possibly matches TRBD1 or TRBD2 (5 bases each). Germline V lookup: CDR1 SGHTA, CDR2 FQGNSA. Trimming took off 3 bases at V and 4 bases at J, with 21 bases between the two ends. CDR3 length: 17 amino acids. The CDR3 loop is CASSFYQPLDGTETQYF. CDR3 bases: TGTGCCAGCAGCTTCTACCAGCCCCTGGATGGGACAGAGACCCAGTACTTC.

The genes are TRBV10-3 and TRBJ2-1; 13 bases match TRBD2. Trimming cost V 0 bases and J 6 bases; bases outside gene matches: 8. The CDR3 runs to 18 residues. Per the germline V gene, CDR1 is ENHRY and CDR2 is SYGVKD. The CDR3 nucleotides are TGTGCCATCAGTGAGTCAGGGGGACTAGCGGGATCCCCCAATGAGCAGTTCTTC. It codes for CAISESGGLAGSPNEQFF.

This clonotype has only a few counts. CDR3 amino acids: CASSLAQAGGSYEQYF. DNA for the CDR3: TGCGCCAGCAGCTTGGCCCAGGCGGGCGGCTCCTACGAGCAGTACTTC. The chain uses TRBV5-1 and TRBJ2-7; possible D gene TRBD2, 5 bases. CDR3 length equals 16 residues. Trimming stripped 0 bases from V and 0 bases from J, with 13 bases between. Germline V CDR1 and CDR2: SGHRS, YFSETQ.

V gene TRBV7-6 combines with J gene TRBJ1-4, with D unresolved. Germline CDR1 reads SGHVS; CDR2 reads FNYEAQ. CDR3 length: 13 amino acids. V lost 8 bases, J lost 7 bases, and 14 bases lay in between. CDR3 sequence reads: CASGRGNFEKLFF. The CDR3 DNA follows: TGTGCCAGCGGCCGTGGCAACTTTGAAAAACTGTTTTTT. The full variable domain, with the rest looked up from reference TRBV7-6 and TRBJ1-4, is GAGVSQSPRYKVTKRGQDVALRCDPISGHVSLYWYRQALGQGPEFLTYFNYEAQQDKSGLPNDRFSAERPEGSISTLTIQRTEQRDSAMYRCASGRGNFEKLFFGSGTQLSVL.

At least ten counts were recorded for this clonotype. J is TRBJ2-2 and V is TRBV29-1; 7 bases agree with TRBD2. This CDR3 spans 14 amino acids. V shed 6 bases and J 3 bases; nucleotides not matched to a gene: 7. CDR1 is SQVTM and CDR2 is ANQGSEA in the germline V gene. Written as DNA, the CDR3 is TGCAGCGTGAAGCAGGGAGGGCACACCGGGGAGCTGTTTTTT. Translation: CSVKQGGHTGELFF.

This clonotype was seen repeatedly, ten times or more. CDR3 coding DNA: TGTGCCAGCAGCCAAGTGGGGGGCAGACATAGCAATCAGCCCCAGCATTTT. It yields the protein CASSQVGGRHSNQPQHF. The chain joins TRBV3-1 to TRBJ1-5, with D perhaps matching TRBD1 (6 bases). V lost 1 base to trimming and J lost 0 bases, with 13 bases between them. Germline assignment: CDR1 LGHDT and CDR2 YNNKEL (reference sequence). The length of the CDR3 is 17 residues.

V is TRBV13 and J is TRBJ2-2; TRBD2 aligns across 11 bases. Germline V gene data show CDR1 as PRHDT and CDR2 as FYEKMQ (reference sequence). The length of the CDR3 is 19 residues. Trimming at V came to 0 bases and at J to 5 bases, leaving 11 bases not matched to a gene. The CDR3 nucleotides are TGTGCCAGCAGCTTAGGCGTCCTAGCGGGAGGCCTGGAAACCGGGGAGCTGTTTTTT. Encoded protein: CASSLGVLAGGLETGELFF.

This chain links TRBV7-3 with TRBJ2-3, with 7 bases that match TRBD1. J was trimmed by 6 bases and V by 5 bases; bases with no gene match: 11. This CDR3 is 15 amino acids long. The germline gives CDR1 SGHTA, CDR2 FQGTGA. CDR3 amino acids: CASSPRTGRFDTQYF. The CDR3 DNA reads TGTGCCAGCAGCCCCCGGACAGGCCGGTTCGATACGCAGTATTTT.

The rearrangement links TRBV7-2 to TRBJ2-7; D not certain. The CDR3 length is 14 residues. The V and J ends lost 5 bases and 3 bases respectively, with 14 bases between them. Germline assignment: CDR1 SGHTA and CDR2 FQGNSA. CDR3 amino acids: CASSIKGQVYEQYF. CDR3 DNA sequence: TGTGCCAGCAGCATTAAGGGTCAGGTCTACGAGCAGTACTTC.

As concerns this clonotype: A junction boundary mismatches the germline segment, possibly from a read error. The chain is built from TRBV5-1 and TRBJ2-7; the match to TRBD2 covers 11 bases. Germline CDR1 reads SGHRS; CDR2 reads YFSETQ. The CDR3 is made up of 16 amino acids. CDR3 residues: CAGSFTSLAGAYEQYF. The CDR3 DNA sequence: TGCGCCGGCAGTTTTACCTCACTAGCGGGGGCCTACGAGCAGTACTTC.

This clonotype has just a few counts. J is TRBJ2-7 and V is TRBV19; perhaps TRBD1 as D (5 bases). The V gene's germline CDR1 is LNHDA and CDR2 SQIVND (reference sequence). Trimming cost V 5 bases and J 5 bases, with 10 bases left between them. This CDR3 has 12 amino acids. The CDR3 DNA reads as TGTGCCAGTAGTCTCACAGGCCACGAGCAGTACTTC. It yields the protein CASSLTGHEQYF.

This clonotype was observed many times. The chain recombines TRBV3-1 with TRBJ2-2; the D is unclear. V was pared by 3 bases and J by 6 bases, with 5 bases between. The CDR3 covers 12 residues. Germline V CDR1 and CDR2: LGHDT, YNNKEL (reference sequence). CDR3 sequence (DNA): TGTGCCAGCAGCCATGGGGCCGGGGAGCTGTTTTTT. Translating it yields CASSHGAGELFF.

About this clonotype: It may be a read error: a sequence one base away is much more abundant. The chain uses TRBV6-1 and TRBJ1-1, with TRBD1 as a possible D gene (5 bases). Between the trimmed V and J ends, which lost 5 bases and 3 bases, there was a span of 13 bases. CDR1 and CDR2 from the germline V gene are MNHNS and SASEGT. The CDR3 consists of 14 residues. The CDR3 here is CASSPPGLDTEAFF. In nucleotides, the CDR3 is TGTGCCAGCAGTCCCCCGGGGCTCGACACTGAAGCTTTCTTT.

This chain joins TRBV11-2 and TRBJ1-3, with D unresolved. The CDR3 loop spans 15 amino acids. Germline V gene data show CDR1 as SGHAT and CDR2 as FQNNGV. V lost 5 bases to trimming and J lost 4 bases, with 15 bases between them. CDR3 DNA sequence: TGTGCCAGCAGCCCCTATCTGGCGGCAGGAAACACCATATATTTT. Residues: CASSPYLAAGNTIYF.

Many counts were recorded for this clonotype. The chain uses TRBV2 and TRBJ1-2; D remains ambiguous. The CDR3 runs to 15 residues. V was cut by 1 base and J by 5 bases, with 14 bases left in between. The germline CDR1 and CDR2 sequences are SNHLY and FYNNEI. The CDR3 region has the DNA TGTGCCAGCAGTGAAGTGGAGACACCAGGATATGGCTACACCTTC. It specifies CASSEVETPGYGYTF.

In its sample, this clonotype was seen a few times. The chain links TRBV24-1 to TRBJ2-1, with TRBD2 matching 8 bases. The CDR3 is 17 amino acids. V lost 1 base, J lost 0 bases, and 4 bases stayed unmatched. CDR1 and CDR2 from the germline V gene are KGHDR and SFDVKD. Written as DNA, the CDR3 is TGTGCCACCAGTGATTTATCGACTAGCGACTCCTACAATGAGCAGTTCTTC. It specifies CATSDLSTSDSYNEQFF.

In its sample, this clonotype was seen many times. The gene calls are TRBV6-1 and TRBJ1-1; the D gene is possibly TRBD1 (5 bases). The CDR3 loop spans 13 amino acids. Germline V gene lookup returns CDR1 MNHNS and CDR2 SASEGT. V shed 7 bases and J shed 3 bases, with 12 bases lying between them. The CDR3: CASILAGDTEAFF. The CDR3 region has the DNA TGTGCCAGCATCCTAGCGGGGGACACTGAAGCTTTCTTT.

This chain joins TRBV12-3 or TRBV12-4 and TRBJ2-3; TRBD2 is a possible D gene (7 bases). V was clipped by 5 bases and J by 5 bases, with 23 bases between them. The CDR3 runs to 17 residues. The CDR3 nucleotides read TGTGCCAGCAGTCCCCACCTAGGGGGAGGGCCAGAAGATACGCAGTATTTT. Amino acid sequence: CASSPHLGGGPEDTQYF.

The table lists this clonotype with many counts. The chain combines TRBV6-1 with TRBJ1-5, with no clear D. The CDR3 has 17 residues. CDR1 is MNHNS and CDR2 is SASEGT in the germline V gene. V was cut by 6 bases and J by 1 base, with 19 bases left in between. The CDR3 sequence is CASRVDVGMGSNQPQHF. CDR3 sequence (DNA): TGTGCCAGCAGGGTCGACGTTGGGATGGGGAGCAATCAGCCCCAGCATTTT.

Many counts were recorded for this clonotype. CDR3 DNA sequence: TGCGCCAGCAGCTTGGCCGGTGGTCTCTCTGGAAACACCATATATTTT. Its protein product is CASSLAGGLSGNTIYF. The chain uses TRBV5-1 and TRBJ1-3; D is undetermined. Germline CDR1 reads SGHRS; CDR2 reads YFSETQ. With 0 bases removed from V and 0 bases from J, the gap between germline ends came to 10 bases. The CDR3 runs to 16 residues.

This clonotype was observed a single time. This clone may be a read error of a much larger clone one base away. The rearrangement links TRBV19 to TRBJ1-6; TRBD1 matches 11 bases. V was clipped by 11 bases and J by 10 bases; unmatched bases: 10. Looked up from germline, CDR1 is LNHDA and CDR2 is SQIVND (reference sequence). The CDR3 covers 14 residues. The CDR3 region is CAGMDRGRDSPLHF. The CDR3 bases are TGTGCCGGTATGGACAGGGGGCGCGACTCACCCCTCCACTTT. Full variable domain (missing parts from reference TRBV19 and TRBJ1-6): DGGITQSPKYLFRKEGQNVTLSCEQNLNHDAMYWYRQDPGQGLRLIYYSQIVNDFQKGDIAEGYSVSREKKESFPLTVTSAQKNPTAFYLCAGMDRGRDSPLHFGNGTRLTVT.

In its sample, this clonotype was seen many times. V and J are TRBV11-2 and TRBJ2-1; no clear D. There are 17 residues in the CDR3. Germline V gene data show CDR1 as SGHAT and CDR2 as FQNNGV. The V gene lost 5 bases and the J gene lost 5 bases, with 22 bases spanning the gap. CDR3 sequence reads: CASSTRPKLLADNEQFF. DNA of the CDR3: TGTGCCAGCAGCACACGACCGAAATTACTGGCGGACAATGAGCAGTTCTTC.

Ten or more counts support this clonotype. This chain connects TRBV6-1 to TRBJ1-5; TRBD1 is a possible D gene (6 bases). CDR1 is MNHNS and CDR2 is SASEGT in the germline V gene. The CDR3 length is 20 residues. Trimming took off 5 bases at V and 2 bases at J, with 28 bases between the two ends. CDR3 amino acids: CASSRTLRQETRGGNQPQHF. The CDR3 DNA sequence: TGTGCCAGCAGTCGCACCCTCAGACAGGAGACGAGGGGCGGCAATCAGCCCCAGCATTTT.